This T cell receptor beta chain came from a study of blood T cell repertoires in COVID-19. Study at large: T cells, B-cell-depleted T cells, or PBMCs supplied cDNA or gDNA.

Authors' analysis steps: Amplification with reference gene primers provided the estimates of nucleated cell counts. Method: immunoSEQ multiplex PCR; TCRdb's copy keeps in-frame clones and lacks some. V, J and clone size are taken as reported in that table, and D and trimming were inferred from the DNA itself. The top ten hold approximately 6.4% of the sample, which has more than 55,000 clones, 76% seen once. This clone has just a few counts. This CDR3 spans 13 amino acids. The junction had 3 bases not matched to a gene; V was cut back by 4 bases and J by 6 bases. The V gene's germline CDR1 is LNHNV and CDR2 YYDKDF (reference sequence).

Sample: peripheral blood. The receptor was derived from a woman aged 45 to 65 with active or convalescent COVID-19. The rearrangement links TRBV15 to TRBJ2-7; 10 bases are shared with TRBD1. The CDR3 DNA reads TGTGCCACCAGCAAAGACAGGGGGCGCGAGCAGTACTTC. Residues: CATSKDRGREQYF.